This is a list of T cell receptor beta chains from one sample in a study of cytomegalovirus exposure and HLA in healthy donors. Assay used: immunoSEQ multiplex PCR; TCRdb lists only in-frame clones, some missing. The profile shows about 170,000 clones, 60% to 80% of them singletons. Sequences were obtained from PBMCs. Receptor source: a woman between 50 and 59 years old in good health and CMV-seropositive. Each CDR3 is given with its conserved first and last residue. D genes are given only for firm matches. Some rows mark clone size as missing; the rest say once, few, many or name a class of expanded clone.

D gene: TRBD1
clone size: -
J gene: TRBJ2-1
V gene: TRBV7-2
CDR3 DNA: TGTGCCAGCAGCTTTCGACAGGGGGCCTACAATGAGCAGTTCTTC
CDR3 protein: CASSFRQGAYNEQFF

D gene: TRBD2
clone size: once
J gene: TRBJ2-7
V gene: TRBV9
CDR3 DNA: TGTGCCAGCAGCGTATCCCCCAGCGGGAGGGCCTCCGAGCAGTACTTC
CDR3 protein: CASSVSPSGRASEQYF

D gene: TRBD1
clone size: -
J gene: TRBJ2-3
V gene: TRBV7-8
CDR3 DNA: TGTGCCAGCAGCTTACTGAGACAGGGGGTCACAGATACGCAGTATTTT
CDR3 protein: CASSLLRQGVTDTQYF

D gene: TRBD2
clone size: -
J gene: TRBJ2-1
V gene: TRBV29-1
CDR3 DNA: TGCAGCGTTGACGCCCCGGGACTACAAAATACCTACAATGAGCAGTTCTTC
CDR3 protein: CSVDAPGLQNTYNEQFF

D gene: TRBD1
clone size: once
J gene: TRBJ1-4
V gene: TRBV29-1
CDR3 DNA: TGCAGCGTTGAGGCGGGACAGGGAGGCGAAAAACTGTTTTTT
CDR3 protein: CSVEAGQGGEKLFF

D gene: -
clone size: once
J gene: TRBJ2-2
V gene: TRBV13
CDR3 DNA: TGTGCCAGCAGCAGGGGGAGCTACACCGGGGAGCTGTTTTTT
CDR3 protein: CASSRGSYTGELFF

D gene: TRBD2
clone size: -
J gene: TRBJ2-7
V gene: TRBV4-3
CDR3 DNA: TGCGCCAGCAGCCGGACTAGCGGGGTCTCCTACGAGCAGTACTTC
CDR3 protein: CASSRTSGVSYEQYF

D gene: -
clone size: -
J gene: TRBJ2-7
V gene: TRBV11-2
CDR3 DNA: TGTGCCAGCAGAGCCTTAGGGGAAGAATACGAGCAGTACTTC
CDR3 protein: CASRALGEEYEQYF

D gene: TRBD1
clone size: -
J gene: TRBJ1-2
V gene: TRBV28
CDR3 DNA: TGTGCCGCCCGGGACAGGGGCTATGGCTACACCTTC
CDR3 protein: CAARDRGYGYTF

D gene: -
clone size: -
J gene: TRBJ2-1
V gene: TRBV21-1
CDR3 DNA: TGTGCCAGCAGCAAAGCGCTTTGGCAGGGGGCCTACAATGAGCAGTTCTTC
CDR3 protein: CASSKALWQGAYNEQFF

D gene: TRBD2
clone size: -
J gene: TRBJ2-4
V gene: TRBV9
CDR3 DNA: TGTGCCAGCAGCGGACTAGCGGGGGGGCAGGGAAACATTCAGTACTTC
CDR3 protein: CASSGLAGGQGNIQYF

D gene: TRBD2
clone size: -
J gene: TRBJ2-5
V gene: TRBV11-2
CDR3 DNA: TGTGCCAGCAGCTTCGGACTAGCGGACGAGACCCAGTACTTC
CDR3 protein: CASSFGLADETQYF

D gene: TRBD2
clone size: -
J gene: TRBJ2-3
V gene: TRBV25-1
CDR3 DNA: TGTGCCAGCAGACCAGCGGGAGCGGGAGATACGCAGTATTTT
CDR3 protein: CASRPAGAGDTQYF

D gene: TRBD1
clone size: -
J gene: TRBJ2-7
V gene: TRBV7-3
CDR3 DNA: TGTGCCAGCAGCTCCGGGACAGGACCCGACGAGCAGTACTTC
CDR3 protein: CASSSGTGPDEQYF

D gene: -
clone size: -
J gene: TRBJ1-5
V gene: TRBV7-8
CDR3 DNA: TGTGCCAGCAGCTTAGCGGGCAGGTCTCAGCCCCAGCATTTT
CDR3 protein: CASSLAGRSQPQHF

D gene: -
clone size: -
J gene: TRBJ1-5
V gene: TRBV19
CDR3 DNA: TGTGCCAGTACCAGGACAGCAGGCAGCAATCAGCCCCAGCATTTT
CDR3 protein: CASTRTAGSNQPQHF

D gene: TRBD2
clone size: -
J gene: TRBJ2-5
V gene: TRBV5-4
CDR3 DNA: TGTGCCAGCAGTACTGGGCAGGGACTAAGGGAGACCCAGTACTTC
CDR3 protein: CASSTGQGLRETQYF

D gene: TRBD1
clone size: -
J gene: TRBJ1-2
V gene: TRBV2
CDR3 DNA: TGTGCCAGCAGCCCAGGGGGCCCCTATGGCTACACCTTC
CDR3 protein: CASSPGGPYGYTF